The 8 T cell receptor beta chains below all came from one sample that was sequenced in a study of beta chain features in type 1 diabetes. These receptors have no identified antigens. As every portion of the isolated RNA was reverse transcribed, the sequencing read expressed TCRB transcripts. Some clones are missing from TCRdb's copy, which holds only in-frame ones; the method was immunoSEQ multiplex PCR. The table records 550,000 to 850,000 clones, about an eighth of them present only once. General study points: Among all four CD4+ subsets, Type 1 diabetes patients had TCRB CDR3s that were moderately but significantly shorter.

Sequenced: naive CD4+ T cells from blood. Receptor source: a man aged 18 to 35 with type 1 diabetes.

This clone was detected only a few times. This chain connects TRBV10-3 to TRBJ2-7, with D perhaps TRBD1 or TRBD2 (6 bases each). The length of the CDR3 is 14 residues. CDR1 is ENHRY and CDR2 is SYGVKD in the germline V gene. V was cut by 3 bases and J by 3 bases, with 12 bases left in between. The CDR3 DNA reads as TGTGCCATCAGTGATGGTGGAGGGGGCTACGAGCAGTACTTC. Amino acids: CAISDGGGGYEQYF.

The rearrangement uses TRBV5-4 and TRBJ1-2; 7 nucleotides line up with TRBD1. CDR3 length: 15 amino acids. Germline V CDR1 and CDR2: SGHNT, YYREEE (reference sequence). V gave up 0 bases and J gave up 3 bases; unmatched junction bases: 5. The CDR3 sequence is CASSLGDRDDYGYTF. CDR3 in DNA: TGTGCCAGCAGCTTGGGTGACAGGGATGACTATGGCTACACCTTC.

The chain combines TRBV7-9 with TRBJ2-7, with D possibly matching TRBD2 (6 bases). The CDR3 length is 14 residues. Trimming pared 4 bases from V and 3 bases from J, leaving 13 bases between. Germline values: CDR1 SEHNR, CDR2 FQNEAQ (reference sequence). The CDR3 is CASSSPGLSYEQYF. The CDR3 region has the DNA TGTGCCAGCAGCTCACCGGGACTCAGCTACGAGCAGTACTTC.

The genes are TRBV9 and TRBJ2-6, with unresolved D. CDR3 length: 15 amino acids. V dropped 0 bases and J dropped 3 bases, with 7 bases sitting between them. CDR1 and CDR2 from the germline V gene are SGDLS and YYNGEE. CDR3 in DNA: TGTGCCAGCAGCGTAGCCCTGGATGGGGCCAACGTCCTGACTTTC. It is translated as CASSVALDGANVLTF.

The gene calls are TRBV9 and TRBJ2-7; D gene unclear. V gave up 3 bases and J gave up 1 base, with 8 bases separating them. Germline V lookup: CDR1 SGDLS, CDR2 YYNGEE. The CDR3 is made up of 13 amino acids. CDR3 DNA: TGTGCCAGCAGCGGGCAATCATCCTACGAGCAGTACTTC. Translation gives CASSGQSSYEQYF.

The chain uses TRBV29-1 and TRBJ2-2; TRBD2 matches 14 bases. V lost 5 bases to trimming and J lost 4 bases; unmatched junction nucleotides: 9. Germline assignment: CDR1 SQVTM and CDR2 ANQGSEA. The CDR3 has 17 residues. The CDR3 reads CSVRGLAGGLGTGELFF. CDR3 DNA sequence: TGCAGCGTTCGAGGACTAGCGGGGGGACTGGGCACCGGGGAGCTGTTTTTT.

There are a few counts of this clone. The chain's CDR3 is CASSPGTSGRGVYEQYF. The CDR3 region has the DNA TGTGCCAGCAGTCCCGGGACTAGCGGTCGAGGGGTCTACGAGCAGTACTTC. This rearrangement joins TRBV28 to TRBJ2-7; 11 nucleotides align to TRBD2. Germline assignment: CDR1 MDHEN and CDR2 SYDVKM. V was pared by 5 bases and J by 3 bases, with 12 bases of the junction left unmatched. The CDR3 runs 17 residues.

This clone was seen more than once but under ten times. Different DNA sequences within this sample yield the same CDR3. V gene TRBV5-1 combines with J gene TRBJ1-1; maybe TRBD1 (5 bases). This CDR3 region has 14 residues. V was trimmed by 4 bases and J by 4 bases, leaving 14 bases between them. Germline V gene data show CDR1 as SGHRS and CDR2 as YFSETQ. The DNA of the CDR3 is TGCGCCAGCAGCCCCCGGGACGGCGGCACTGAAGCTTTCTTT. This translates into CASSPRDGGTEAFF.